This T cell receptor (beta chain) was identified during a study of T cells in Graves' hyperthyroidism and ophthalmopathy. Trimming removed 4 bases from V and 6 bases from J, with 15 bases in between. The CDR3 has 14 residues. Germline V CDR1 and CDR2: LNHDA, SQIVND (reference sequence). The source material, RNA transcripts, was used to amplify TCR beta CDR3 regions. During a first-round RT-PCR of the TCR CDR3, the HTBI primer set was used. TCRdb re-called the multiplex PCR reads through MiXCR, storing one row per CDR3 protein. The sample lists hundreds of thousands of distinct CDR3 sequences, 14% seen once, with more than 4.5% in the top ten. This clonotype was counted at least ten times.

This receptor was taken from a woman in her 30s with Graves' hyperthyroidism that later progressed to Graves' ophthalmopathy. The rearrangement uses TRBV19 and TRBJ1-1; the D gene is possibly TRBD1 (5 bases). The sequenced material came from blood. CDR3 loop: CASSTPQGRAEAFF. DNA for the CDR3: TGTGCCAGTAGTACACCCCAGGGTAGGGCTGAAGCTTTCTTT.